The rows below give T cell receptor beta chains drawn from one sample of a study of blood T cell repertoires in COVID-19. Only in-frame clones appear in the TCRdb table, and some are missing; sequencing was by immunoSEQ multiplex PCR. The data hold tens of thousands of clones, with approximately 86% observed a single time. The sample comprised peripheral blood. Source of these receptors: a man older than 75 with COVID-19, enrolled during active disease. Each CDR3 is given with its conserved first and last residue. The D gene is left open where the match is weak. The size field is filled for only some rows; it gives once, few, many or a size class.

size: few; V: TRBV15; D: .; J: TRBJ1-1; CDR3: CATSSSQGITMNTEAFF; DNA: TGTGCCACCAGCAGTAGTCAGGGGATAACTATGAACACTGAAGCTTTCTTT
size: few; V: TRBV2; D: .; J: TRBJ1-3; CDR3: CASSASVHVGNTIYF; DNA: TGTGCCAGCAGCGCTAGTGTACACGTCGGAAACACCATATATTTT
size: .; V: TRBV4-1; D: .; J: TRBJ1-4; CDR3: CASSPRTAAGVEKLFF; DNA: TGCGCCAGCAGCCCCCGGACAGCCGCAGGAGTCGAAAAACTGTTTTTT
size: .; V: TRBV11-2; D: .; J: TRBJ2-7; CDR3: CASSPPGQGSRYEQYF; DNA: TGTGCCAGCAGCCCGCCGGGTCAGGGTTCAAGGTACGAGCAGTACTTC
size: .; V: TRBV19; D: TRBD1; J: TRBJ2-6; CDR3: CASSEYRGSGANVLTF; DNA: TGTGCCAGTAGTGAATACAGGGGGTCTGGGGCCAACGTCCTGACTTTC
size: few; V: TRBV9; D: TRBD1; J: TRBJ1-2; CDR3: CASSGGQALGYGYTF; DNA: TGTGCCAGCAGCGGCGGACAGGCGCTAGGCTATGGCTACACCTTC
size: .; V: TRBV2; D: TRBD2; J: TRBJ2-7; CDR3: CASSPTRGGNEQYF; DNA: TGTGCCAGCAGCCCCACACGGGGGGGCAACGAGCAGTACTTC
size: .; V: TRBV19; D: .; J: TRBJ1-5; CDR3: CASKRGQRYLGNQPQHF; DNA: TGTGCCAGTAAGAGAGGACAACGCTACTTAGGCAATCAGCCCCAGCATTTT
size: medium-sized; V: TRBV19; D: .; J: TRBJ2-1; CDR3: CASSIAGFNEQFF; DNA: TGTGCCAGTAGTATTGCAGGTTTCAATGAGCAGTTCTTC
size: .; V: TRBV4-1; D: .; J: TRBJ1-3; CDR3: CASSLSRGTSGNTIYF; DNA: TGCGCCAGCAGCCTTTCGCGGGGAACCTCTGGAAACACCATATATTTT
size: .; V: TRBV5-1; D: TRBD1; J: TRBJ1-2; CDR3: CASSLAPPGQGTGGYTF; DNA: TGCGCCAGCAGCTTGGCTCCTCCGGGACAGGGGACCGGCGGCTACACCTTC
size: .; V: TRBV5-1; D: .; J: TRBJ1-4; CDR3: CASSLVSGDDEKLFF; DNA: TGCGCCAGCAGCTTAGTCTCAGGGGATGATGAAAAACTGTTTTTT
size: once; V: TRBV3-1/TRBV3-2; D: TRBD1; J: TRBJ1-1; CDR3: CASSHNRQGGMNTEAFF; DNA: TGTGCCAGCAGCCACAACAGACAGGGGGGCATGAACACTGAAGCTTTCTTT
size: few; V: TRBV3-1/TRBV3-2; D: .; J: TRBJ1-4; CDR3: CASSQYIGGGDEKLFF; DNA: TGTGCCAGCAGCCAATATATCGGGGGAGGAGATGAAAAACTGTTTTTT
size: .; V: TRBV5-4; D: .; J: TRBJ2-1; CDR3: CASSFRGSSYNEQFF; DNA: TGTGCCAGCAGCTTCAGGGGAAGCTCCTACAATGAGCAGTTCTTC
size: few; V: TRBV9; D: TRBD1; J: TRBJ1-6; CDR3: CASSAAGTVNSPLHF; DNA: TGTGCCAGCAGCGCAGCCGGGACAGTTAATTCACCCCTCCACTTT
size: once; V: TRBV6-4; D: .; J: TRBJ1-5; CDR3: CASRRGYSNQPQHF; DNA: TGTGCCAGCAGGCGGGGTTATAGCAATCAGCCCCAGCATTTT
size: .; V: TRBV3-1/TRBV3-2; D: TRBD2; J: TRBJ2-3; CDR3: CASSQAGLQRGAWMF; DNA: TGTGCCAGCAGCCAAGCAGGCCTCCAGCGGGGGGCCTGGATGTTT